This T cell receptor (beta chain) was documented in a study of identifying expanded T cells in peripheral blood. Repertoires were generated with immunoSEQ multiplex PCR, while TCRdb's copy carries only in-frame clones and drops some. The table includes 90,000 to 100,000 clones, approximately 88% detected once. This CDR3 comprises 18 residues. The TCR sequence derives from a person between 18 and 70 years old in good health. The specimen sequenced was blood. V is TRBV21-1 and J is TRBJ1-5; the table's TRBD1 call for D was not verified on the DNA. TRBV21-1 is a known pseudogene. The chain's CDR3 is CASSKSALGDRRNQPQHF. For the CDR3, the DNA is TGTGCCAGCAGCAAATCGGCTCTCGGGGACAGAAGGAATCAGCCCCAGCATTTT.